The 20 T cell receptor beta chains in this list originate from one sample, sequenced in a study of PD-L1 blockade in urothelial cancer. Libraries were prepared by immunoSEQ multiplex PCR; TCRdb keeps only in-frame clonotypes and omits some of them. The sample has approximately 63,000 clones; approximately 80% are singletons. Time point described: pretreatment peripheral blood. The sequencing here drew on PBMCs, taken around atezolizumab (anti-PD-L1) treatment. These receptors came from a man aged 65 to 85 with urothelial cancer.

This clone occurred a few times. The rearrangement joins TRBV6-6 to TRBJ1-1, with D uncertain. The CDR3 has 15 residues. Germline CDR1 is MNHNY and CDR2 is SVGAGI (reference sequence). The ends were cut back, 6 bases at V and 1 base at J, with 15 bases in the middle. CDR3 amino acids: CASRTTSRENTEAFF. The CDR3 region has the DNA TGTGCCAGCAGAACCACGTCTAGAGAGAACACTGAAGCTTTCTTT.

The rearrangement joins TRBV28 to TRBJ1-5; 8 bases agree with TRBD1. The CDR3 extends over 16 amino acids. Germline V gene data show CDR1 as MDHEN and CDR2 as SYDVKM. The V segment lost 2 bases and the J segment 2 bases; nucleotides outside the gene matches: 5. The CDR3 nucleotides are TGTGCCAGCAGTTTAACCGGGACAGGCGGCAATCAGCCCCAGCATTTT. Translation gives CASSLTGTGGNQPQHF. The full variable domain, its missing parts supplied by reference TRBV28 and TRBJ1-5, is DVKVTQSSRYLVKRTGEKVFLECVQDMDHENMFWYRQDPGLGLRLIYFSYDVKMKEKGDIPEGYSVSREKKERFSLILESASTNQTSMYLCASSLTGTGGNQPQHFGDGTRLSIL.

The J gene is TRBJ1-1, the V gene TRBV5-5; 7 nucleotides agree with TRBD1. This CDR3 contains 16 residues. V gave up 4 bases and J gave up 5 bases; unmatched junction bases: 14. Germline-derived CDR1 and CDR2 are SGHKS and YYEKEE (reference sequence). The CDR3 DNA is TGTGCCAGCAGCCGAACCCGGACAGGTCGGGAGACTGAAGCTTTCTTT. Its translation: CASSRTRTGRETEAFF.

This clone was seen once. The chain links TRBV5-1 to TRBJ1-1; D unclear. CDR1 and CDR2 (germline): SGHRS, YFSETQ. The CDR3 loop spans 15 amino acids. Trimming took off 6 bases at V and 0 bases at J, with 15 bases between the two ends. This CDR3 reads CASTPRPGMNTEAFF. The CDR3 region has the DNA TGCGCCAGCACCCCGCGCCCGGGGATGAACACTGAAGCTTTCTTT.

This clone came up a few times. This sequence joins TRBV5-6 and TRBJ2-7, with TRBD1 matching 8 bases. Germline-derived CDR1 and CDR2 are SGHDT and YYEEEE. The ends lost 3 bases at V and 2 bases at J; junction bases unmatched: 1. The CDR3 is 13 residues long. CDR3 loop: CASSWGQAYEQYF. Written as DNA, the CDR3 is TGTGCCAGCAGCTGGGGACAGGCCTACGAGCAGTACTTC.

This clone was seen at least ten times. The chain links TRBV18 to TRBJ1-1; tentative D call: TRBD1 (6 bases). Per the germline V gene, CDR1 is KGHSH and CDR2 is LQKENI. Between the trimmed V and J ends, which lost 3 bases and 1 base, there was a span of 9 bases. The CDR3 contains 14 residues. The DNA of the CDR3 is TGTGCCAGCTCACCCAGGGGCAGGAACACTGAAGCTTTCTTT. Protein sequence: CASSPRGRNTEAFF.

The chain employs TRBV7-2 and TRBJ2-1, with D perhaps matching TRBD2 (7 bases). Per germline, CDR1 SGHTA and CDR2 FQGNSA. Deletions cut 5 bases from V and 10 bases from J, with 18 bases between. CDR3 length equals 14 residues. The CDR3 is CASSQLGGAREQFF. Here the CDR3 DNA reads TGTGCCAGCAGCCAATTGGGGGGGGCGAGGGAGCAGTTCTTC.

The rearrangement joins TRBV12-5 to TRBJ2-2; TRBD1 matches 11 bases. The junction had 9 bases not matched to a gene; V was cut back by 5 bases and J by 7 bases. The CDR3 loop spans 16 amino acids. Germline V CDR1 and CDR2: LGHNT, FRNRAP. CDR3 region: CASGPRGQGVIGELFF. In DNA form, the CDR3 reads TGTGCTAGTGGTCCCCGGGGACAGGGGGTTATCGGGGAGCTGTTTTTT.

This rearrangement joins TRBV5-4 to TRBJ2-7, with TRBD2 matching 7 bases. The V gene end was trimmed by 1 base and the J gene end by 7 bases; junction bases not matched to a gene: 8. Germline V gene sequence: CDR1 SGHNT, CDR2 YYREEE (reference sequence). CDR3 size: 14 residues. Written as DNA, the CDR3 is TGTGCCAGCAGCTTGCTAGCGGTACCGGGGGAGCAGTACTTC. It is translated as CASSLLAVPGEQYF.

This chain joins TRBV6-1 and TRBJ1-1; 7 bases map to TRBD1. Germline loops: CDR1 MNHNS, CDR2 SASEGT. The V and J ends lost 6 bases and 3 bases, in that order; junction bases with no gene match: 7. The CDR3 runs 14 residues. In DNA, the CDR3 is TGTGCCAGCAGGGAGGGGGCGCCGGACACTGAAGCTTTCTTT. This translates into CASREGAPDTEAFF.

The chain couples TRBV13 to TRBJ2-3; perhaps TRBD1 as D (6 bases). Deletions cut 3 bases from V and 4 bases from J, with 14 bases between. Germline CDR1 and CDR2: PRHDT and FYEKMQ (reference sequence). This CDR3 region has 15 residues. The chain's CDR3 is CASSFRQGKADTQYF. Here the CDR3 DNA reads TGTGCCAGCAGCTTTCGGCAGGGGAAAGCAGATACGCAGTATTTT.

The V and J genes are TRBV5-1 and TRBJ1-4, with a tentative D call TRBD1 (6 bases). Trimming took 0 bases from V and 7 from J, leaving 7 bases between them. Germline CDR1 SGHRS, CDR2 YFSETQ. The CDR3 spans 13 residues. DNA of the CDR3: TGCGCCAGCAGCTTGGGAGGGGGTGAAAAACTGTTTTTT. Translated: CASSLGGGEKLFF.

V and J are TRBV29-1 and TRBJ2-7; 9 bases fit TRBD1. The CDR3 runs 13 residues. Germline CDR1 and CDR2: SQVTM and ANQGSEA. Unmatched junction bases numbered 6, after V lost 3 bases and J lost 6 bases. The chain's CDR3 is CSVEPTGGGEQYF. The CDR3 DNA reads TGCAGCGTTGAGCCGACAGGGGGAGGCGAGCAGTACTTC.

The genes are TRBV14 and TRBJ2-3; 7 bases match TRBD2. The CDR3 has 15 residues. V lost 4 bases to trimming and J lost 1 base; unmatched junction nucleotides: 5. Germline V lookup: CDR1 SGHDN, CDR2 FVKESK. The CDR3 nucleotides are TGTGCCAGCAGCCTCTGGGCGGGAGGCACAGATACGCAGTATTTT. Its translation: CASSLWAGGTDTQYF.

V usage is TRBV10-3 and J usage is TRBJ1-3; D might be TRBD1 (6 bases). The ends were cut back, 0 bases at V and 3 bases at J, with 9 bases in the middle. The CDR3 length is 15 residues. Germline V gives CDR1 ENHRY, CDR2 SYGVKD. The CDR3 DNA reads as TGTGCCATCAGTGAGTCAGTAGGGGGTGGAAACACCATATATTTT. This gives the protein CAISESVGGGNTIYF.

This clone appeared a few times. V usage is TRBV4-2 and J usage is TRBJ2-1; a weak D match, TRBD2 (6 bases). Germline V gives CDR1 LGHNA, CDR2 YNFKEQ. V dropped 5 bases and J dropped 3 bases, with 8 bases sitting between them. The CDR3 totals 13 residues. The CDR3 sequence: CASSFSGYNEQFF. The CDR3 DNA follows: TGTGCCAGCAGCTTTAGCGGCTACAATGAGCAGTTCTTC.

On this clone: Other DNA sequences in the sample encode the same CDR3. The chain is built from TRBV7-2 and TRBJ2-1, with 11 nucleotides matching TRBD2. The CDR3 has 15 residues. The V and J ends lost 5 bases and 3 bases, in that order; junction bases with no gene match: 3. Germline V gene lookup returns CDR1 SGHTA and CDR2 FQGNSA. The CDR3 DNA reads as TGTGCCAGCAGCCCAACTAGCGGGAGCTACAATGAGCAGTTCTTC. Translation: CASSPTSGSYNEQFF.

This CDR3 is CATSPGLANYEQYF. CDR3 nucleotide sequence: TGTGCCACCAGCCCGGGACTAGCGAACTACGAGCAGTACTTC. This chain links TRBV15 with TRBJ2-7, with 10 nucleotides matching TRBD2. J gave up 3 bases and V 5 bases, and 4 bases lay outside the gene matches. The V gene's germline CDR1 is LNHNV and CDR2 YYDKDF (reference sequence). This CDR3 has 14 amino acids.

This clone has more than one count but fewer than ten. The V gene is TRBV6-1, the J gene TRBJ1-2; a weak D match, TRBD1 (6 bases). This CDR3 is 16 amino acids long. V lost 0 bases, J lost 2 bases, and 13 bases lay in between. Germline CDR1 MNHNS, CDR2 SASEGT. The CDR3 is CASSEAATGWNYGYTF. In nucleotides, the CDR3 is TGTGCCAGCAGTGAAGCAGCAACAGGGTGGAACTATGGCTACACCTTC.

This chain links TRBV6-5 with TRBJ2-1; D is undetermined. CDR3 length: 14 amino acids. The ends were cut back, 3 bases at V and 4 bases at J, with 10 bases in the middle. CDR1 is MNHEY, CDR2 SVGAGI, per germline. The CDR3 protein is CASSYGVGYNEQFF. CDR3 bases: TGTGCCAGCAGTTATGGAGTAGGTTACAATGAGCAGTTCTTC.